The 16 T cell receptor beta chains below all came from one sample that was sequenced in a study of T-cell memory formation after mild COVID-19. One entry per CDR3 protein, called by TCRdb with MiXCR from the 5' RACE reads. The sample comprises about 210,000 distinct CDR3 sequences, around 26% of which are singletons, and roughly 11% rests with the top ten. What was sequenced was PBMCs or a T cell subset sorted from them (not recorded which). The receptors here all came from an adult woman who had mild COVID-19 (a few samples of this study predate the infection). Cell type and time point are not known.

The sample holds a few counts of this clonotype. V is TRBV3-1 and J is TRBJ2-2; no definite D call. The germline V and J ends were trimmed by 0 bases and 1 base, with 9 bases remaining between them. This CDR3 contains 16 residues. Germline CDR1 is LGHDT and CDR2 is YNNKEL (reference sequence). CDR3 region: CASSQDLGKNTGELFF. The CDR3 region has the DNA TGTGCCAGCAGCCAAGATCTGGGCAAGAACACCGGGGAGCTGTTTTTT. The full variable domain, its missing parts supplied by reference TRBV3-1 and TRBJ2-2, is DTAVSQTPKYLVTQMGNDKSIKCEQNLGHDTMYWYKQDSKKFLKIMFSYNNKELIINETVPNRFSPKSPDKAHLNLHINSLELGDSAVYFCASSQDLGKNTGELFFGEGSRLTVL.

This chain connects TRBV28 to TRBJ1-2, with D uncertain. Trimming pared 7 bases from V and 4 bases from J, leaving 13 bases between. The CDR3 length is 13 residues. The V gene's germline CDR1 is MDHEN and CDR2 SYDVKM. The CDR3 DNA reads TGTGCCAGCACCCGGGGAGGGATCTATGGCTACACCTTC. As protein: CASTRGGIYGYTF.

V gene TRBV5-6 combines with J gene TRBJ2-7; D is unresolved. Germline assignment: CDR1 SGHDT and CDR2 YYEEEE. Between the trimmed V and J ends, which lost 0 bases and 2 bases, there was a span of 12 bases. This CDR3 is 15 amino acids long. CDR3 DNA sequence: TGTGCCAGCAGCTTGGGATTTCCAACGCCCTACGAGCAGTACTTC. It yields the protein CASSLGFPTPYEQYF.

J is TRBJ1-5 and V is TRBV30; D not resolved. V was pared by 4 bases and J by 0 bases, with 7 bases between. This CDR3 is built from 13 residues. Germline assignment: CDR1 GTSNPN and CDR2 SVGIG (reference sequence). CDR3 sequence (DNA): TGTGCCTGGACAGTTGATAGCAATCAGCCCCAGCATTTT. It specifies CAWTVDSNQPQHF.

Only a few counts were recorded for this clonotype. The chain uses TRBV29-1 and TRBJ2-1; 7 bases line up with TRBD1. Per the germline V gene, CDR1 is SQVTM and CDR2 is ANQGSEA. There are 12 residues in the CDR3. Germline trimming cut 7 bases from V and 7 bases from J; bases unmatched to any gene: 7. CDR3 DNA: TGCAGCGGTCGACAGGGTGGGAATGAGCAGTTCTTC. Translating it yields CSGRQGGNEQFF.

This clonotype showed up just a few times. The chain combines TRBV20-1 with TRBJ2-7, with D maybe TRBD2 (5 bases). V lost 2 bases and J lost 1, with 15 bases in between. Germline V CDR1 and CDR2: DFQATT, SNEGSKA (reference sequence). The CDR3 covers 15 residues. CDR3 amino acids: CSARYRIGGSYEQYF. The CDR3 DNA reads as TGCAGTGCTAGATATAGAATTGGCGGGTCCTACGAGCAGTACTTC.

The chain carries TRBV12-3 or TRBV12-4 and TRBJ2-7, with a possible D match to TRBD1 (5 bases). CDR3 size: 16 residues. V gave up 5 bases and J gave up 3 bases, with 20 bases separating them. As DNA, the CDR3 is TGTGCCAGCAGTCCCCGGTTGGGGCGCGGAGACTACGAGCAGTACTTC. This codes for CASSPRLGRGDYEQYF.

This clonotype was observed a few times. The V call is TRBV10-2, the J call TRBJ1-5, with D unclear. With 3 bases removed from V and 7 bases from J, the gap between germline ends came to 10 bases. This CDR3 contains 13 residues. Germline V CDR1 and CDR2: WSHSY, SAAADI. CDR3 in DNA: TGCGCCAGCAGTGATTGGGGTCCGCAGCCCCAGCATTTT. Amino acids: CASSDWGPQPQHF.

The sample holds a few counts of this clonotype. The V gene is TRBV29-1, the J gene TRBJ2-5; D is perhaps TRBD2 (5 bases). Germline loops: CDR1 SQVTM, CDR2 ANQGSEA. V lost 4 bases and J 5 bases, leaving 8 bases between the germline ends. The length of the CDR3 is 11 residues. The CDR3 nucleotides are TGCAGCGTTGCGGCTAGCGAGACCCAGTACTTC. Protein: CSVAASETQYF.

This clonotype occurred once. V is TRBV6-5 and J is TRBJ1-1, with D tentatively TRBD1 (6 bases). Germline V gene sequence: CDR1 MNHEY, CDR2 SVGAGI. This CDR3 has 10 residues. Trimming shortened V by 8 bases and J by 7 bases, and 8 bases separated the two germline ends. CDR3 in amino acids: CASQGSEAFF. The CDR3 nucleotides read TGTGCCAGCCAGGGGAGTGAAGCTTTCTTT.

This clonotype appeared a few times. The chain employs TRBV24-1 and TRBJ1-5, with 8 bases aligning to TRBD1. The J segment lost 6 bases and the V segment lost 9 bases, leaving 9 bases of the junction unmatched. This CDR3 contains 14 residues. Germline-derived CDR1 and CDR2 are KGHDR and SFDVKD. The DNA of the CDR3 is TGTGCCACCGGGGAAAGACAGGGGAGTCAGCCCCAGCATTTT. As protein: CATGERQGSQPQHF.

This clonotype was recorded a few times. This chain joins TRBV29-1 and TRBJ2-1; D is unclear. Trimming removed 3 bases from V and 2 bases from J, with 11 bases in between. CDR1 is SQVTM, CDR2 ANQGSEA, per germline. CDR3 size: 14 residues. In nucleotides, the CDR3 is TGCAGCGTTGATGGCCAGCGAACCTACAATGAGCAGTTCTTC. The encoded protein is CSVDGQRTYNEQFF.

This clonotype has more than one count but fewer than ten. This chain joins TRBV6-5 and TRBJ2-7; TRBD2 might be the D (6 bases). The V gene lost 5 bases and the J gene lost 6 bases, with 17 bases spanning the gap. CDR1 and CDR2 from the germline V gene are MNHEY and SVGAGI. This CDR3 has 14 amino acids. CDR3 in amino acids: CASSRTRYGGEQYF. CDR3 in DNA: TGTGCCAGCAGTCGAACTAGGTACGGGGGCGAGCAGTACTTC.

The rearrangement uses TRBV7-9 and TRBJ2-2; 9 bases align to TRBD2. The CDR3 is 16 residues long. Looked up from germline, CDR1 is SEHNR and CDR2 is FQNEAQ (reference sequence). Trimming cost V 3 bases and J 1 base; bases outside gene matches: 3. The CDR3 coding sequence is TGTGCCAGCAGCTTTTTAGCGGGAGTGAACACCGGGGAGCTGTTTTTT. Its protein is CASSFLAGVNTGELFF.

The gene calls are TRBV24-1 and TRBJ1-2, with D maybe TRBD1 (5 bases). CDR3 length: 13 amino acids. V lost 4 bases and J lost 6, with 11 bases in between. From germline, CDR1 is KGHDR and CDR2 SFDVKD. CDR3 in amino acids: CATSEQGIDGYTF. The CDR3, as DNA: TGTGCCACCAGTGAGCAGGGTATTGATGGCTACACCTTC.

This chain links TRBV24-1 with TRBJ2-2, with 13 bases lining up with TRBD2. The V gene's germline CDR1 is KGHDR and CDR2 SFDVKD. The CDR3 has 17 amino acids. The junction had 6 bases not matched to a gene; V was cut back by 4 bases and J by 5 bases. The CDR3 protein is CATSDQPGLAGTGELFF. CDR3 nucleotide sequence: TGTGCCACCAGTGACCAACCGGGACTAGCGGGGACCGGGGAGCTGTTTTTT.